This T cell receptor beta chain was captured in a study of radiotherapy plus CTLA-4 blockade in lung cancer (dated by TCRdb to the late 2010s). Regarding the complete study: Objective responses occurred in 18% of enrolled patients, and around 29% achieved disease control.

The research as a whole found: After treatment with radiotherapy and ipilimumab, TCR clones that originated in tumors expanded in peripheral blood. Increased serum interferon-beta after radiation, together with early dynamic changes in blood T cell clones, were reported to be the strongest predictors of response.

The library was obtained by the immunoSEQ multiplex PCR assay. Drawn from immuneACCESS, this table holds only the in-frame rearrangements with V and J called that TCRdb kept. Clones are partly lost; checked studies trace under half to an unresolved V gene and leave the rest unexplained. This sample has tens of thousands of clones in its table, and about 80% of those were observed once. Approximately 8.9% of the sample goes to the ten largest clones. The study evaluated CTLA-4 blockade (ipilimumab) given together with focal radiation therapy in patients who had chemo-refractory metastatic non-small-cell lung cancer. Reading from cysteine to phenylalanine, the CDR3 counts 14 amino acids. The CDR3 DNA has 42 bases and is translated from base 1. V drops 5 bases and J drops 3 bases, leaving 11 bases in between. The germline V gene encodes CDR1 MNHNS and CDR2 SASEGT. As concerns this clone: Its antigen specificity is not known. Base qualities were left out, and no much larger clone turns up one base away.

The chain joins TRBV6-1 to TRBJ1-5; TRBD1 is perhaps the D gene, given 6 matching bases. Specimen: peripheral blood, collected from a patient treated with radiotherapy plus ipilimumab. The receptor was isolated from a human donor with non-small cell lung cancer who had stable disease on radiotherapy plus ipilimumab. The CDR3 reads CASSYGGANQPQHF. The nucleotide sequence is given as TGTGCCAGCAGTTATGGGGGGGCCAATCAGCCCCAGCATTTT.